Sequencing of this T cell receptor beta chain was carried out in a study of beta chain features in type 1 diabetes. Turning to the study itself: What patients shared with healthy donors was a similar profile of age, gender and cell yields.

Notes on this clone: The antigen remains unidentified.

CD45RO/CCR7/CD25/CD127/CD95/CD27 separated CD4+ naive, central memory, regulatory and stem cell-like memory cells by sorting. Study results and limitations: TCRB CDR3s were moderately but significantly shorter in Type 1 diabetes patients in all four CD4+ subsets. Insertions were fewer and deletions more numerous at VDJ junctions in type 1 diabetes patients.

Investigators reverse transcribed all isolated RNA, so they sequenced expressed TCRB transcripts. Some clones are missing from TCRdb's copy, which holds only in-frame ones; the method was immunoSEQ multiplex PCR. The table shows a few hundred thousand clones, with roughly 21% occurring only once. Germline CDR1 reads SGHVS; CDR2 reads FQNEAQ. CDR3 length equals 15 residues. J gave up 1 base and V 5 bases, and 7 bases lay outside the gene matches. The chain has TRBV7-8 and TRBJ2-5, with 7 bases fitting TRBD1. The sample taken for sequencing was naive CD4+ T cells from blood. The sequence derives from a woman aged 40 to 55 with type 1 diabetes. CDR3 sequence: CASSPGTEFQETQYF. The CDR3 DNA sequence: TGTGCCAGCAGCCCCGGGACAGAGTTCCAAGAGACCCAGTACTTC.